Presented here are 14 T cell receptor beta chains from one specimen sequenced in a study of OX40 agonist ivuxolimab in advanced cancers. Clones were sequenced by immunoSEQ multiplex PCR, and TCRdb holds only the in-frame ones, with some missing. The table records tens of thousands of clones, roughly nine tenths of them present only once. The sequencing used CD4+ or CD8+ T cells sorted from blood, collected in a trial of the OX40 agonist ivuxolimab. The receptors here all came from an adult with an advanced solid tumor such as melanoma, head and neck, liver or kidney cancer.

The rearrangement joins TRBV19 to TRBJ2-7; maybe TRBD1 (6 bases). Trimming took off 3 bases at V and 2 bases at J, with 14 bases between the two ends. This CDR3 is 15 amino acids long. CDR1 LNHDA and CDR2 SQIVND come from the germline V gene (reference sequence). The CDR3 DNA follows: TGTGCCAGTAGTATGGGGCAGGGGATAACCTACGAGCAGTACTTC. Translated: CASSMGQGITYEQYF.

CDR3 nucleotides: TGCGCCAGCAGCCAAGACCCGACTAGCGGGGGGTGGTACGAGCAGTACTTC. This codes for CASSQDPTSGGWYEQYF. The chain combines TRBV4-1 with TRBJ2-7, with 13 nucleotides matching TRBD2. V shed 0 bases, J shed 4 bases, and the junction held 6 bases outside the gene matches. This CDR3 has 17 residues. Germline V gives CDR1 MGHRA, CDR2 YSYEKL.

The chain uses TRBV2 and TRBJ2-1, with 8 nucleotides matching TRBD2. Germline V lookup: CDR1 SNHLY, CDR2 FYNNEI. The CDR3 length is 13 residues. V was pared by 6 bases and J by 10 bases, with 8 bases of the junction left unmatched. This CDR3 is CASRDLTSGEQFF. The CDR3 bases are TGTGCCAGCAGGGACCTTACTAGCGGCGAGCAGTTCTTC.

This clone has just a few counts. The chain carries TRBV7-6 and TRBJ2-5; D is possibly TRBD2 (7 bases). With 6 bases removed from V and 4 bases from J, the gap between germline ends came to 18 bases. The germline gives CDR1 SGHVS, CDR2 FNYEAQ. This CDR3 has 15 residues. CDR3 DNA: TGTGCCAGCAGTCATCGTAGGGGGGAGGGAGAGACCCAGTACTTC. Its protein is CASSHRRGEGETQYF.

This rearrangement joins TRBV2 to TRBJ2-7; 8 bases are a match to TRBD2. The CDR3 has 13 amino acids. Germline CDR1 is SNHLY and CDR2 is FYNNEI. The V and J ends lost 7 bases and 3 bases, in that order; junction bases with no gene match: 5. The DNA for the CDR3 is TGTGCCAGCAACGGGGGGGCTCACTACGAGCAGTACTTC. Amino acid sequence: CASNGGAHYEQYF.

The chain recombines TRBV5-1 with TRBJ2-5; 16 bases match TRBD2. This CDR3 contains 16 residues. Germline V CDR1 and CDR2: SGHRS, YFSETQ. Unmatched junction bases numbered 5, after V lost 4 bases and J lost 5 bases. Here the CDR3 reads CASSKGLAGGLETQYF. CDR3 sequence (DNA): TGCGCCAGCAGCAAGGGACTAGCGGGGGGGCTGGAGACCCAGTACTTC.

This sequence joins TRBV10-3 and TRBJ2-1, with D possibly TRBD2 on 7 matching bases. The ends were cut back, 2 bases at V and 10 bases at J, with 9 bases in the middle. The CDR3 has 12 residues. In germline, CDR1 is ENHRY, CDR2 SYGVKD. In DNA form, the CDR3 reads TGTGCCATCAGTGAGGCGGGGGCAGAGCAGTTCTTC. Translation gives CAISEAGAEQFF.

V usage is TRBV7-9 and J usage is TRBJ2-1, with 11 nucleotides matching TRBD2. V shed 4 bases and J 4 bases; nucleotides not matched to a gene: 3. Germline V CDR1 and CDR2: SEHNR, FQNEAQ (reference sequence). This CDR3 region has 15 residues. The CDR3 here is CASSSTSGAYNEQFF. DNA for the CDR3: TGTGCCAGCAGCTCGACTAGCGGGGCATACAATGAGCAGTTCTTC.

To note about this clone: Distinct nucleotide sequences in the sample also encode this CDR3. V usage is TRBV20-1 and J usage is TRBJ2-1; D call uncertain. Looked up from germline, CDR1 is DFQATT and CDR2 is SNEGSKA (reference sequence). V gave up 4 bases and J gave up 3 bases, with 4 bases separating them. The CDR3 is 11 amino acids. CDR3 DNA sequence: TGCAGTGCTAACCACTACAATGAGCAGTTCTTC. It translates to CSANHYNEQFF.

This clone has a single count. In DNA, the CDR3 is TGTGCCAGCAGCTCAGGACAGGGCCAAGAGACCCAGTACTTC. Translated: CASSSGQGQETQYF. The chain has TRBV7-9 and TRBJ2-5, with 8 bases lining up with TRBD1. CDR1 and CDR2 from the germline V gene are SEHNR and FQNEAQ (reference sequence). J was trimmed by 1 base and V by 4 bases; bases with no gene match: 2. This CDR3 has 14 residues.

The rearrangement links TRBV4-3 to TRBJ2-7; D not certain. The CDR3 has 15 amino acids. Germline assignment: CDR1 LGHNA and CDR2 YSLEER. Trimming stripped 0 bases from V and 0 bases from J, with 9 bases between. The CDR3 region is CASSQDSSSSYEQYF. CDR3 sequence (DNA): TGCGCCAGCAGCCAAGATTCATCGAGCTCCTACGAGCAGTACTTC.

The rearrangement uses TRBV7-3 and TRBJ2-7; D uncertain. Germline loops: CDR1 SGHTA, CDR2 FQGTGA. CDR3 length: 13 residues. The ends were cut back, 1 base at V and 5 bases at J, with 9 bases in the middle. The CDR3 here is CASSLRAVDEQYF. The CDR3 DNA reads as TGTGCCAGCAGCTTAAGGGCGGTAGACGAGCAGTACTTC.

Worth noting for this clone: The identical CDR3 is also encoded by other nucleotide sequences in the sample. CDR3 DNA: TGCGCCAGCAGCCAAGAGGGTGGAGCGAACACCGGGGAGCTGTTTTTT. It translates to CASSQEGGANTGELFF. V is TRBV4-3 and J is TRBJ2-2; no clear D. The V gene lost 0 bases and the J gene lost 0 bases, with 8 bases spanning the gap. Germline loops: CDR1 LGHNA, CDR2 YSLEER. The CDR3 is 16 amino acids.

The rearrangement joins TRBV10-3 to TRBJ2-2; the match to TRBD2 covers 8 bases. Germline loops: CDR1 ENHRY, CDR2 SYGVKD. V lost 4 bases and J lost 6; bases outside the gene matches: 4. This CDR3 is built from 14 residues. The DNA for the CDR3 is TGTGCCATCAGTGCCCCAGCGGGGGCCGGGGAGCTGTTTTTT. This gives the protein CAISAPAGAGELFF.